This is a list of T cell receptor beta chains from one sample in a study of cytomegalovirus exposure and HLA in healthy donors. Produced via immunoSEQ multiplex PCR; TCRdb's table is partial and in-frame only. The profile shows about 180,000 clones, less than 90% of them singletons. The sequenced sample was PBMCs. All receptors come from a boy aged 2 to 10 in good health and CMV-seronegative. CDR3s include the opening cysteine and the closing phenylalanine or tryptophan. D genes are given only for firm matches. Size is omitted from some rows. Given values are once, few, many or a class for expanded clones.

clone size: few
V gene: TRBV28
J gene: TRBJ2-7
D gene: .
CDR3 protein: CASLWHTDGHYEQYF
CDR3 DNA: TGTGCCAGCTTATGGCACACAGACGGTCACTACGAGCAGTACTTC

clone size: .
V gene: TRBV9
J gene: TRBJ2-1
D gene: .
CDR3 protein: CASSVTDSPNEQFF
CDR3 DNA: TGTGCCAGCAGCGTTACGGACAGCCCCAATGAGCAGTTCTTC

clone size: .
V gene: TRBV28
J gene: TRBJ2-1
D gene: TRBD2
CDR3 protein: CASSLWFRTSMFF
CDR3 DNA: TGTGCCAGCAGTTTATGGTTCCGGACTAGTATGTTCTTC

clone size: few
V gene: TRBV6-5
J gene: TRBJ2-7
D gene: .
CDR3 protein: CASSPSFGEQYF
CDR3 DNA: TGTGCCAGCAGTCCCTCATTCGGGGAGCAGTACTTC

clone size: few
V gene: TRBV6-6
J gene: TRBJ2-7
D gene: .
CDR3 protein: CASSSRDFYHEQYF
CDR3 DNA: TGTGCCAGCAGTTCCCGGGACTTCTACCACGAGCAGTACTTC

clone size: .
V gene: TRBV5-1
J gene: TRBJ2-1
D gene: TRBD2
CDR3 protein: CASSLSPPTSGYYNEQFF
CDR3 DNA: TGCGCCAGCAGCTTGTCCCCGCCGACTAGCGGGTACTACAATGAGCAGTTCTTC

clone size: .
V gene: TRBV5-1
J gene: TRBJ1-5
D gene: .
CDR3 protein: CASSLRPAVEPQHF
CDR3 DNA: TGCGCCAGCAGCTTGAGGCCCGCGGTTGAGCCCCAGCATTTT

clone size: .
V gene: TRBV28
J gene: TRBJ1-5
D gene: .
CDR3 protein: CASSLWITGLRNRPQHF
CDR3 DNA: TGTGCCAGCAGTTTATGGATAACAGGGTTGCGAAATCGGCCCCAGCATTTT

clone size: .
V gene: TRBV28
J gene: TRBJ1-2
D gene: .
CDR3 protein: CASSFTISHGYTF
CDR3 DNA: TGTGCCAGCAGTTTTACGATAAGCCATGGCTACACCTTC

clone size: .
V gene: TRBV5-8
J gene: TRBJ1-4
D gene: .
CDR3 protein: CASSLGTGITNEKLFF
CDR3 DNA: TGTGCCAGCAGCTTGGGAACCGGGATTACTAATGAAAAACTGTTTTTT

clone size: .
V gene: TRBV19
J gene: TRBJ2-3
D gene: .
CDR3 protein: CASSIGPTEDTQYF
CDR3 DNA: TGTGCCAGTAGTATTGGGCCGACGGAAGATACGCAGTATTTT

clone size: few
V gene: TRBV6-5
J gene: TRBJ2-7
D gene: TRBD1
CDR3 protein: CASSPDRDEQYF
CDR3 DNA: TGTGCCAGCAGTCCGGACAGGGACGAGCAGTACTTC

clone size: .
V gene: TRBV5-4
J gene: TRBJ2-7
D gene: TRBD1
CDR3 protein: CASKYIGPGTGSYEQYF
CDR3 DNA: TGTGCCAGCAAATATATTGGGCCCGGGACAGGAAGTTACGAGCAGTACTTC

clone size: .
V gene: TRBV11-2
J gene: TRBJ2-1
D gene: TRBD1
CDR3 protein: CASSSNGDRGFYNEQFF
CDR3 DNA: TGTGCCAGCAGCTCGAACGGCGACAGGGGGTTTTACAATGAGCAGTTCTTC

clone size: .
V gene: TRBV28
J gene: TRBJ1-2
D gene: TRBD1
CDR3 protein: CASSLERGLSYGYTF
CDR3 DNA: TGTGCCAGCAGTTTAGAAAGGGGGCTTTCCTATGGCTACACCTTC

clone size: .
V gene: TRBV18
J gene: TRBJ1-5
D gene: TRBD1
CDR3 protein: CASSPFEINTGGSNQPQHF
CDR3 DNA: TGTGCCAGCTCACCGTTCGAGATTAATACAGGGGGCAGCAATCAGCCCCAGCATTTT

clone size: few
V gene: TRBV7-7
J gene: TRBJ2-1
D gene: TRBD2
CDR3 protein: CASSLTGTSGINEQFF
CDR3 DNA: TGTGCCAGCAGCCTTACCGGGACTAGCGGAATCAATGAGCAGTTCTTC